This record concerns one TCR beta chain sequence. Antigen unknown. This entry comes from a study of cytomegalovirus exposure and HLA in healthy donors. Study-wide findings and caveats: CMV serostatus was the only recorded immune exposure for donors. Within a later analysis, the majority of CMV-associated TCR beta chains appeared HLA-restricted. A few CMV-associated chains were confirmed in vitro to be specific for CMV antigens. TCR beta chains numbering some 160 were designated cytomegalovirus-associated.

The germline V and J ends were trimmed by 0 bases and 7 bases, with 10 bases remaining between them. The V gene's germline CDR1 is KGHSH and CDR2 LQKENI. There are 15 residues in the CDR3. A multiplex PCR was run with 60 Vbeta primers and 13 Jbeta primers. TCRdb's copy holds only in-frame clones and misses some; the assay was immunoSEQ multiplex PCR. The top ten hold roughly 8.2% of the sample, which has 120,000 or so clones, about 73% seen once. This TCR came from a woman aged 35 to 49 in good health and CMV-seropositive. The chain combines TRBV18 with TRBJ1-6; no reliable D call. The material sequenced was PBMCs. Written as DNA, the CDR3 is TGTGCCAGCTCACCACCCCCCGGGAGGAATTCACCCCTCCACTTT. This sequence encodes CASSPPPGRNSPLHF.